These T cell receptor beta chains were read from a single sample in a study of T cell repertoires in cytomegalovirus infection. These TCRs are of unknown antigen specificity. MiXCR, applied by TCRdb to the reads, yields one record per CDR3 protein. The sample has approximately 150,000 distinct CDR3 sequences, roughly 22% seen once. The source material was CD8+ T cells from cultured PBMCs, sampled from culture after CMV antigen stimulation. Receptors originate from a human donor in good health (CMV status not recorded). Some clones in this sample may be carry-over from other donors' samples. Both conserved end residues are part of each CDR3. D genes are given only for firm matches. Size is omitted from some rows. Given values are once, few, many or a class for expanded clones.

TRBV15,TRBJ2-7,few,.,TGTGCCACCAGCAGAGATTTTCAGGGGTTCGAGCAGTACTTC,CATSRDFQGFEQYF
TRBV6-6,TRBJ2-7,.,.,TGTGCCAGCATCCCCTGGAGGAACTCCTACGAGCAGTACTTC,CASIPWRNSYEQYF
TRBV7-9,TRBJ1-1,.,.,TGTGCCAGCAGCCCGGGAGCGGTGAACACTGAAGCTTTCTTT,CASSPGAVNTEAFF
TRBV28,TRBJ2-3,.,TRBD1,TGTGCCAGCAGTTACCTACCGGGACAGCCTACAGATACGCAGTATTTT,CASSYLPGQPTDTQYF
TRBV28,TRBJ2-5,many,.,TGTGCCAGCAGTTTGGGACATCCCCTAGAGACCCAGTACTTC,CASSLGHPLETQYF
TRBV12-3/TRBV12-4,TRBJ1-1,few,.,TGTGCCAGCACCTACGGAAACACTGAAGCTTTCTTT,CASTYGNTEAFF
TRBV27,TRBJ2-1,.,.,TGTGCCAGCAGCATACAGGGATCGGGCAATGAGCAGTTCTTC,CASSIQGSGNEQFF
TRBV11-2,TRBJ2-3,few,TRBD2,TGTGCCAGCAGCTCTCTAGCGGGGGAGACAGATACGCAGTATTTT,CASSSLAGETDTQYF
TRBV6-5,TRBJ1-1,.,.,TGTGCCAGCAGTTCTCCACCATCGACGGGGACTGAAGCTTTCTTT,CASSSPPSTGTEAFF
TRBV27,TRBJ2-5,.,TRBD2,TGTGCCACCGAGCGGGGGGGCTTAAAGACCCAGTACTTC,CATERGGLKTQYF
TRBV6-1,TRBJ2-3,.,.,TGTGCCAGCAGTGAATGGAACAGTGACACAGATACGCAGTATTTT,CASSEWNSDTDTQYF
TRBV12-3/TRBV12-4,TRBJ2-1,many,.,TGTGCCAGCACCTGGACAGACAATGAGCAGTTCTTC,CASTWTDNEQFF
TRBV7-2,TRBJ2-1,few,TRBD1,TGTGCCAGCAGCTTATTTAATCCGGGACAGAGACCCTACAATGAGCAGTTCTTC,CASSLFNPGQRPYNEQFF
TRBV27,TRBJ2-7,few,.,TGTGCCAGCAGCCCCAACACGGACGAGGAGTACTTC,CASSPNTDEEYF
TRBV27,TRBJ1-5,.,.,TGTGCCAGCAGTTTCGCCGGGGGGGGCAATCAGCCCCAGCATTTT,CASSFAGGGNQPQHF
TRBV7-9,TRBJ2-2,.,.,TGTGCCAGCAGCATGGGACATATCACCGGGGAGCTGTTTTTT,CASSMGHITGELFF
TRBV7-2,TRBJ2-7,.,.,TGTGCCAGCAGCCGACCCCTGGGGGGGGCCTCCTACGAGCAGTACTTC,CASSRPLGGASYEQYF
TRBV5-5,TRBJ2-1,.,.,TGTGCCAGCAGCTTGAACTACCTGGTGAGGGACTACAATGAGCAGTTCTTC,CASSLNYLVRDYNEQFF
TRBV7-2,TRBJ1-4,few,.,TGTGCCAGCAGGGGGGCCTTTAATGAAAAACTGTTTTTT,CASRGAFNEKLFF
TRBV4-1,TRBJ1-6,.,.,TGCGCCAGCAGCCAAGACCCGGGGCAGGGGAATTCACCCCTCCACTTT,CASSQDPGQGNSPLHF
TRBV4-3,TRBJ2-1,few,.,TGCGCCAGCAGCCAAGATAGGACGGGGGCGTTTAATGAGCAGTTCTTC,CASSQDRTGAFNEQFF
TRBV28,TRBJ2-7,.,.,TGTGCCAGCACCACCCGGGACCTCAGATACGAGCAGTACTTC,CASTTRDLRYEQYF
TRBV19,TRBJ1-1,once,TRBD1,TGTGCCAGTAGTATAGGAAGGGGGCGCGTCCCTGAAGCTTTCTTT,CASSIGRGRVPEAFF
TRBV12-3/TRBV12-4,TRBJ1-3,few,.,TGTGCCAGCAGTCCAGGGGCTACTGGAAACACCATATATTTT,CASSPGATGNTIYF
TRBV2,TRBJ1-3,.,.,TGTGCCATAAACTCTGGAAACACCATATATTTT,CAINSGNTIYF
TRBV12-3/TRBV12-4,TRBJ1-2,.,.,TGTGCCAGCAGTTTTTTCAACTATGGCTACACCTTC,CASSFFNYGYTF
TRBV7-8,TRBJ1-1,many,.,TGTGCCAGCACCCTCCCCGGGGGGAACACTGAAGCTTTCTTT,CASTLPGGNTEAFF
TRBV24-1,TRBJ1-1,few,TRBD1,TGTGCCACCAGTGAAGGACGGGACAGGCCGAACACTGAAGCTTTCTTT,CATSEGRDRPNTEAFF
TRBV12-3/TRBV12-4,TRBJ2-7,few,TRBD1,TGTGCCAGCAGTACAGGGGCCTTGAGGGAGCAGTACTTC,CASSTGALREQYF
TRBV7-6,TRBJ2-2,few,TRBD2,TGTGCCAGCGCCGAAAGGGGCAGCGGGGGGGCGAAGACCGGGGAGCTGTTTTTT,CASAERGSGGAKTGELFF
TRBV24-1,TRBJ1-2,few,.,TGTGCCACCAGTGATGCGGCGGGAGTGTATGGCTACACCTTC,CATSDAAGVYGYTF
TRBV7-2,TRBJ1-2,.,.,TGTGCCAGCAGCTCCCCCTCTGGGTCCGATGGCTACACCTTC,CASSSPSGSDGYTF
TRBV7-2,TRBJ2-7,few,TRBD2,TGTGCCAGCAGAGAGACCCTGCGGGGGGACTACGAGCAGTACTTC,CASRETLRGDYEQYF
TRBV28,TRBJ1-4,many,.,TGTGCCAGCAGTTTATCCACCGATGCAACTAATGAAAAACTGTTTTTT,CASSLSTDATNEKLFF
TRBV2,TRBJ1-5,.,.,TGTGCCAGCAGTGAAGGGCGGACAAGGAATCAGCCCCAGCATTTT,CASSEGRTRNQPQHF
TRBV7-9,TRBJ2-1,many,.,TGTGCCAGCAAGAGGGACCGGGACAATGAGCAGTTCTTC,CASKRDRDNEQFF
TRBV15,TRBJ1-5,few,.,TGTGCCACCTCCGACAGGAATCAGCCCCAGCATTTT,CATSDRNQPQHF
TRBV20-1,TRBJ2-2,few,.,TGCTCCATCTGGGGCACCAACACCGGGGAGCTGTTTTTT,CSIWGTNTGELFF